This T cell receptor (beta chain) is drawn from a study of blood T cell repertoires in COVID-19. Looking at the study overall: COVID-19 samples collected from the United States, Italy and Spain covered acute and convalescent phases. Sources were T cells, B-cell-depleted T cells, or PBMCs; the material itself was cDNA or gDNA.

This CDR3 spans 15 amino acids. Methods used by the authors: Reference gene primer amplification yielded estimated nucleated cell counts. The assay was immunoSEQ multiplex PCR, and TCRdb's table has in-frame clones only and misses some. The DNA was the basis for D and trimming; V, J and clone size are from that table. This sample carries about 300,000 clones, more than 70% of them seen once, and the ten largest clones take 1.5% to 2%. This receptor was taken from a woman aged 45-65 years with acute or convalescent COVID-19. Source material: peripheral blood. The genes are TRBV21-1 and TRBJ2-5; the table gives TRBD1 as D, unverified against the DNA. TRBV21-1 is tagged as a pseudogene. The CDR3 coding sequence is TGTGCCAGCAGCAAAGGGTGGGGGCAGGGTAAGACCCAGTACTTC. It translates to CASSKGWGQGKTQYF.